Listed below are T cell receptor beta chains from one sample, sequenced in a study of shared clonotypes between healthy human individuals. This table comes from immunoSEQ multiplex PCR, and its TCRdb copy is limited to in-frame clones, with some not included. The table includes 850,000 to 1,200,000 clones, approximately 68% detected once. Sequenced sample: memory CD4+ T cells sorted from blood. Every receptor here comes from a man younger than 35 in good health. Both conserved end residues are part of each CDR3. A D gene is named only where the DNA matches it firmly. For some rows the clone size is stated as once, few or many, or as a class when expanded; others skip it.

j_call v_call d_call clone_size cdr3_aa cdr3_nt
TRBJ1-5 TRBV6-1 TRBD1 - CASSERLTDRGVSNQPQHF TGTGCCAGCAGTGAAAGATTAACGGACAGGGGGGTAAGCAATCAGCCCCAGCATTTT
TRBJ2-2 TRBV6-1 - few CAAREHPNTGELFF TGTGCCGCCCGCGAACATCCGAACACCGGGGAGCTGTTTTTT
TRBJ1-2 TRBV6-6 - - CASSSPKSEGYTF TGTGCCAGCAGTTCCCCGAAATCCGAGGGCTACACCTTC
TRBJ1-6 TRBV7-2 - once CASSLSGVADSSPLHF TGTGCCAGCAGCTTAAGCGGTGTTGCGGACAGCTCACCCCTCCACTTT
TRBJ1-5 TRBV30 - - CAWTQAGRNQPQHF TGTGCCTGGACTCAGGCAGGGCGGAATCAGCCCCAGCATTTT
TRBJ1-1 TRBV9 - - CASSPGQSFMNTEAFF TGTGCCAGCAGCCCCGGACAGTCTTTTATGAACACTGAAGCTTTCTTT
TRBJ2-7 TRBV11-2 TRBD1 few CASSLDRAGYEQYF TGTGCCAGCAGCCTCGACAGGGCGGGCTACGAGCAGTACTTC
TRBJ2-4 TRBV10-3 - - CAISENQGNFGNIQYF TGTGCCATCAGTGAGAACCAGGGGAATTTTGGAAACATTCAGTACTTC
TRBJ1-2 TRBV4-1 - few CASSQTGSVYGYTF TGCGCCAGCAGCCAGACAGGTTCCGTTTATGGCTACACCTTC
TRBJ1-1 TRBV7-3 - - CASSRRADTEAFF TGTGCCAGCAGCCGTAGGGCTGACACTGAAGCTTTCTTT
TRBJ1-4 TRBV5-6 - - CASSWGNKEKLFF TGTGCCAGCAGCTGGGGGAATAAAGAAAAACTGTTTTTT
TRBJ1-1 TRBV6-1 - - CASSGKRTNTEAFF TGTGCCAGCAGCGGGAAACGAACGAACACTGAAGCTTTCTTT
TRBJ1-6 TRBV10-3 - once CAISGGAHLPLHF TGTGCCATCAGCGGCGGGGCCCATCTACCCCTCCACTTT
TRBJ2-1 TRBV7-2 TRBD2 - CASHHGAGGANEQFF TGTGCCAGCCACCACGGAGCGGGAGGGGCGAATGAGCAGTTCTTC
TRBJ1-6 TRBV23-1 - few CASSPGHRDSGSYNSPLHF TGCGCCAGCAGTCCCGGGCACAGGGATAGTGGGTCCTATAATTCACCCCTCCACTTT
TRBJ1-2 TRBV19 TRBD1 - CASNDRASANYGYTF TGTGCCAGTAACGACAGGGCGTCGGCTAACTATGGCTACACCTTC
TRBJ1-5 TRBV10-3 - many CAIGEGGTQNQPQHF TGTGCCATCGGAGAGGGAGGGACCCAAAATCAGCCCCAGCATTTT
TRBJ2-1 TRBV20-1 - few CSARTVKQFF TGCAGTGCTAGGACGGTGAAGCAGTTCTTC
TRBJ2-1 TRBV9 TRBD2 few CASSVVLAGGNEQFF TGTGCCAGCAGCGTAGTACTAGCGGGGGGAAATGAGCAGTTCTTC
TRBJ2-7 TRBV29-1 TRBD1 - CSATPGTGGYEQYF TGCAGCGCTACCCCAGGGACAGGGGGCTACGAGCAGTACTTC
TRBJ1-1 TRBV10-2 TRBD1 - CASSEQGARMNTEAFF TGCGCCAGCAGTGAACAGGGGGCGCGAATGAACACTGAAGCTTTCTTT
TRBJ1-1 TRBV6-5 - - CASSYSIFTEAFF TGTGCCAGCAGTTACTCGATATTTACTGAAGCTTTCTTT
TRBJ2-7 TRBV6-5 TRBD2 few CASRRLAGDHEQYF TGTGCCAGCAGACGACTAGCGGGAGACCACGAGCAGTACTTC
TRBJ2-3 TRBV5-1 TRBD2 - CASSHGSSGGKDTQYF TGCGCCAGCAGCCACGGCTCTAGCGGGGGGAAAGATACGCAGTATTTT